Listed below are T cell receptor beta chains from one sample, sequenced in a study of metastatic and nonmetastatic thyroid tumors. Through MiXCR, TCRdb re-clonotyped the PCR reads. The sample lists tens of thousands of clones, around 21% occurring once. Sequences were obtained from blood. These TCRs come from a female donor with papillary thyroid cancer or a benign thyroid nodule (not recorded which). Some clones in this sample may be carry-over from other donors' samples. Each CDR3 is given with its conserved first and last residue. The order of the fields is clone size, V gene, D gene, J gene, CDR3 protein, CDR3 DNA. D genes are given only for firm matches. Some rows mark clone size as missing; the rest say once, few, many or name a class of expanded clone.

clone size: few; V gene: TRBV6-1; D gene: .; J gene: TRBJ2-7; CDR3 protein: CASNDPRRSYEQYF; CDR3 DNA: TGTGCCAGCAATGACCCCCGTCGGAGCTACGAGCAGTACTTC
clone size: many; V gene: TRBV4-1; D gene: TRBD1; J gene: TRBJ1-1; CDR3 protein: CASSQQTGGSNTEAFF; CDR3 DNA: TGCGCCAGCAGCCAACAGACAGGGGGATCGAACACTGAAGCTTTCTTT
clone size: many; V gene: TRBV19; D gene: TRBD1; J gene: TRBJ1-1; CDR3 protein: CATTQGQGAGEAFF; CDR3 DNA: TGTGCCACTACCCAGGGACAGGGGGCGGGTGAAGCTTTCTTT
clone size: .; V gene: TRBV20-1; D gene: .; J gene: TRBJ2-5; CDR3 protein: CSARDQRYGKFETQYF; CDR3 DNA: TGCAGTGCTAGAGATCAGCGGTATGGCAAGTTTGAGACCCAGTACTTC
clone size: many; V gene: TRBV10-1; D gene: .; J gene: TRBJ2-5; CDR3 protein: CASSDDRSQETQYF; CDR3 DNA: TGCGCCAGCAGTGACGACAGGAGCCAAGAGACCCAGTACTTC
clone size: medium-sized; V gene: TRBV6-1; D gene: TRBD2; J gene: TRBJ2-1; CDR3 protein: CASNTGLAGGNEQFF; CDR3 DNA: TGTGCCAGCAACACCGGACTAGCGGGAGGCAATGAGCAGTTCTTC
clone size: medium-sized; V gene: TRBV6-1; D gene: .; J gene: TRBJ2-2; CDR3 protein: CASSPRTGGNGELFF; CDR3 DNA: TGTGCCAGCAGTCCCCGGACAGGAGGGAACGGGGAGCTGTTTTTT
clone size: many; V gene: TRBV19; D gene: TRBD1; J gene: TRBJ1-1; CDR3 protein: CASSMTGRTEAFF; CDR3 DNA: TGTGCCAGTAGTATGACAGGGAGGACTGAAGCTTTCTTT
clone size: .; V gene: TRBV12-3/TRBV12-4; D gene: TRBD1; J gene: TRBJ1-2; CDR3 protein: CASSLTGGLYTF; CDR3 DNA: TGTGCCAGCAGTCTAACAGGGGGTCTCTACACCTTC
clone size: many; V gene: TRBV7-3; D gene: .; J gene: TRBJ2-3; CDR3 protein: CASSPSGSDTQYF; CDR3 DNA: TGTGCCAGCAGCCCGTCGGGGTCAGATACGCAGTATTTT
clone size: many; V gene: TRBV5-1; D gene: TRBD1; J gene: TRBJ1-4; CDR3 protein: CASSLGTDHNEKLFF; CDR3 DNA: TGCGCCAGCAGCCTAGGGACAGACCATAATGAAAAACTGTTTTTT
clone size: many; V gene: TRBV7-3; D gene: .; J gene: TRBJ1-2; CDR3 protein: CASSMDGVYGYTF; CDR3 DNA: TGTGCCAGCAGCATGGACGGTGTCTATGGCTACACCTTC
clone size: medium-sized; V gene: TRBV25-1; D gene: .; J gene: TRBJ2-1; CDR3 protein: CASSELTLAFGEQFF; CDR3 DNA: TGTGCCAGCAGTGAATTGACTTTAGCATTTGGTGAGCAGTTCTTC
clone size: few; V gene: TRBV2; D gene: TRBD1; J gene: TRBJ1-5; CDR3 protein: CASSGTGGGETQHF; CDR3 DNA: TGTGCCAGCAGTGGGACAGGTGGAGGAGAGACCCAGCATTTT
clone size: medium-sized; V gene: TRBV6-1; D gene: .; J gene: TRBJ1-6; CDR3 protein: CASRRTRESSYNSPLHF; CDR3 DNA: TGTGCCAGCAGGCGCACCAGGGAAAGCTCCTATAATTCACCCCTCCACTTT
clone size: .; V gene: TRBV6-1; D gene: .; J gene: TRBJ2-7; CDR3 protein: CASSTGHYEQYF; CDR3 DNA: TGTGCCAGCAGTACAGGGCATTACGAGCAGTACTTC
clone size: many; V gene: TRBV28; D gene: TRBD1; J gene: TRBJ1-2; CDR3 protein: CASTRQGMDGYTF; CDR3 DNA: TGTGCCAGCACCAGACAGGGTATGGATGGCTACACCTTC
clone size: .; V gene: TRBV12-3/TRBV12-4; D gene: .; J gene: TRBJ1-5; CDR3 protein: CASSLTGSRNQPQHF; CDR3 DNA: TGTGCCAGCAGTTTAACGGGGTCGCGCAATCAGCCCCAGCATTTT
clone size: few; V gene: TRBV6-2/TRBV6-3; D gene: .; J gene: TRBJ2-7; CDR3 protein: CASRGLVQASYEQYF; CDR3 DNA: TGTGCCAGCAGGGGACTGGTGCAGGCTTCCTACGAGCAGTACTTC
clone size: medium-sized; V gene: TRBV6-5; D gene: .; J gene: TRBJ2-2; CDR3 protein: CASSYGTHTGELFF; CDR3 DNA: TGTGCCAGCAGTTATGGGACTCACACCGGGGAGCTGTTTTTT